This is a list of T cell receptor beta chains from one sample in a study of STAT5B mutations in CD4+ large granular lymphocyte leukemia. Produced via immunoSEQ multiplex PCR; TCRdb's table is partial and in-frame only. The sample holds some 19,000 clones, just over 70% seen once. The sample comprised CD4+ T cells from blood buffy coats. These receptors came from a human donor in good health. The CDR3 runs from the conserved cysteine through the conserved F or W. A D gene is named only where the DNA matches it firmly. Some rows have no size entry. The others give once, few or many, or a class for an expanded clone.

clone_size	v_call	d_call	j_call	cdr3_aa	cdr3_nt
.	TRBV2	.	TRBJ1-5	CASSEEGDSNQPQHF	TGTGCCAGCAGTGAAGAAGGGGATAGCAATCAGCCCCAGCATTTT
few	TRBV6-5	.	TRBJ1-1	CASSYFPNTEAFF	TGTGCCAGCAGTTACTTTCCGAACACTGAAGCTTTCTTT
few	TRBV18	.	TRBJ2-5	CASSPRRGGETQYF	TGTGCCAGCTCACCACGAAGGGGAGGAGAGACCCAGTACTTC
.	TRBV14	.	TRBJ1-1	CASSPGARTEAFF	TGTGCCAGCAGCCCCGGGGCGCGCACTGAAGCTTTCTTT
.	TRBV4-3	.	TRBJ2-1	CASSLAYLSPRGSEQFF	TGCGCCAGCAGCCTGGCTTATCTGTCCCCGAGGGGGAGTGAGCAGTTCTTC
few	TRBV5-6	TRBD1	TRBJ1-5	CASSYRQGSNQPQHF	TGTGCCAGCAGCTACCGACAGGGGAGCAATCAGCCCCAGCATTTT
few	TRBV9	.	TRBJ2-3	CASSARGRVTDTQYF	TGTGCCAGCAGCGCAAGGGGCAGGGTAACAGATACGCAGTATTTT
.	TRBV18	.	TRBJ2-6	CASSGDFGANVLTF	TGTGCCAGCTCCGGGGACTTTGGAGCCAACGTCCTGACTTTC
.	TRBV5-1	.	TRBJ2-2	CASSLGGLTGELFF	TGCGCCAGCAGCTTAGGGGGACTCACCGGGGAGCTGTTTTTT
.	TRBV6-5	.	TRBJ1-1	CASSSRKGGTEAFF	TGTGCCAGCAGTTCTAGGAAGGGAGGCACTGAAGCTTTCTTT
.	TRBV7-2	.	TRBJ1-3	CASSLKVGNTIYF	TGTGCCAGCAGCTTAAAGGTCGGAAACACCATATATTTT